This T cell receptor (beta chain) was found in a study of cytomegalovirus exposure and HLA in healthy donors. Using immunoSEQ multiplex PCR, the repertoire was profiled, and TCRdb retains in-frame clones only, with some absent. The sample holds some 250,000 clones, approximately 84% seen once. The length of the CDR3 is 13 residues. Deletions cut 3 bases from V and 1 base from J, with 6 bases between. Germline-derived CDR1 and CDR2 are LNHDA and SQIVND (reference sequence). The V and J genes are TRBV19 and TRBJ1-1; no clear D. This TCR was sampled from a woman aged 30 to 39 in good health and CMV-seropositive. The sample comprised PBMCs. The CDR3 here is CASSMYGNTEAFF. The CDR3 DNA sequence: TGTGCCAGTAGTATGTACGGGAACACTGAAGCTTTCTTT.